What follows are 9 T cell receptor beta chains derived from one specimen sequenced in a study of T cell responses to AZD1222 COVID-19 vaccine. Data came from immunoSEQ multiplex PCR; TCRdb stores just in-frame clones and leaves some out. Among about 86,000 clones listed, approximately 86% were seen once. The source material was peripheral blood, sampled on day 0 of AZD1222 vaccination. Receptor source: an adult in good health.

CDR3 residues: CASSPTGTSSSGNTIYF. In DNA form, the CDR3 reads TGCGCCAGCAGCCCAACCGGGACGTCGAGCTCTGGAAACACCATATATTTT. The V call is TRBV5-1, the J call TRBJ1-3, with a tentative D call TRBD1 (5 bases). Germline V gene lookup returns CDR1 SGHRS and CDR2 YFSETQ. The CDR3 loop spans 17 amino acids. V shed 4 bases and J shed 0 bases, with 17 bases lying between them.

The chain has TRBV7-2 and TRBJ1-1; no definite D call. V gave up 0 bases and J gave up 4 bases, with 12 bases separating them. The CDR3 totals 15 residues. Germline values: CDR1 SGHTA, CDR2 FQGNSA. The DNA of the CDR3 is TGTGCCAGCAGCTTAGCGTCGGGCGATCTCACTGAAGCTTTCTTT. As protein: CASSLASGDLTEAFF.

The chain is built from TRBV24-1 and TRBJ1-2, with D unclear. The CDR3 sequence is 14 residues long. Trimming took off 3 bases at V and 3 bases at J, with 10 bases between the two ends. Per germline, CDR1 KGHDR and CDR2 SFDVKD. The CDR3 DNA reads as TGTGCCACCAGTGATGACGCGGCGGACTATGGCTACACCTTC. Protein: CATSDDAADYGYTF.

The chain employs TRBV15 and TRBJ2-3; perhaps TRBD1 as D (6 bases). The V gene's germline CDR1 is LNHNV and CDR2 YYDKDF (reference sequence). V was clipped by 2 bases and J by 4 bases, with 13 bases between them. This CDR3 spans 15 amino acids. The CDR3 loop is CATSRSRGRPDTQYF. CDR3 bases: TGTGCCACCAGCAGATCAAGGGGGAGACCAGATACGCAGTATTTT. Full variable domain (rest looked up from reference TRBV15 and TRBJ2-3): DAMVIQNPRYQVTQFGKPVTLSCSQTLNHNVMYWYQQKSSQAPKLLFHYYDKDFNNEADTPDNFQSRRPNTSFCFLDIRSPGLGDTAMYLCATSRSRGRPDTQYFGPGTRLTVL.

This clone was recorded only once. The rearrangement joins TRBV12-3 or TRBV12-4 to TRBJ1-2, with no clear D. Trimming took off 5 bases at V and 2 bases at J, with 9 bases between the two ends. The CDR3 runs 13 residues. The CDR3 nucleotides read TGTGCCAGCAGTCTGACAAGAAACTATGGCTACACCTTC. This codes for CASSLTRNYGYTF.

J is TRBJ1-5 and V is TRBV30, with TRBD1 identical over 9 bases. This CDR3 spans 15 amino acids. The junction had 9 bases not matched to a gene; V was cut back by 5 bases and J by 4 bases. Germline values: CDR1 GTSNPN, CDR2 SVGIG (reference sequence). The DNA for the CDR3 is TGTGCCTGGCGAGGGACAGGGTCTAGGAATCAGCCCCAGCATTTT. It translates to CAWRGTGSRNQPQHF.

The V and J genes are TRBV7-2 and TRBJ1-6, with TRBD1 identical over 9 bases. The ends lost 5 bases at V and 9 bases at J; junction bases unmatched: 11. CDR1 and CDR2 from the germline V gene are SGHTA and FQGNSA. This CDR3 is 16 amino acids long. DNA of the CDR3: TGTGCCAGCAGCCAACAGGGGGCTGGCTCGGGTTCACCCCTCCACTTT. Its translation: CASSQQGAGSGSPLHF.

This clone was seen a single time. The chain combines TRBV29-1 with TRBJ2-3; 14 positions match TRBD2. J lost 4 bases, V lost 1 base, and 1 base had no gene match. The CDR3 totals 15 residues. Per the germline V gene, CDR1 is SQVTM and CDR2 is ANQGSEA. CDR3 loop: CSVEGLAGGPDTQYF. The CDR3 DNA is TGCAGCGTTGAAGGACTAGCGGGAGGGCCAGATACGCAGTATTTT.

This clone appeared once. J is TRBJ1-1 and V is TRBV5-1; 9 bases agree with TRBD1. CDR3 length: 18 residues. The trim removed 0 bases at V and 5 bases at J, leaving 14 bases unmatched. CDR1 SGHRS and CDR2 YFSETQ come from the germline V gene. The DNA of the CDR3 is TGCGCCAGCAGCTTGGGGGACAGGGCTCCCCTGGGACAGACTGAAGCTTTCTTT. This encodes CASSLGDRAPLGQTEAFF. Complete variable domain (other parts from reference TRBV5-1 and TRBJ1-1): KAGVTQTPRYLIKTRGQQVTLSCSPISGHRSVSWYQQTPGQGLQFLFEYFSETQRNKGNFPGRFSGRQFSNSRSEMNVSTLELGDSALYLCASSLGDRAPLGQTEAFFGQGTRLTVV.